This T cell receptor beta chain was retrieved from a study of CD4+ T cells in melanoma. Overall study findings and caveats: In melanoma, neoantigen-specific CD4+ T cells reportedly differed in differentiation state. CD8+ T cell, macrophage and B cell function reportedly correlated with neoantigen-specific CD4+ T cells.

The CDR3 has 14 amino acids. Germline lookup yields CDR1 LGHNA and CDR2 YNFKEQ. Trimming took off 0 bases at V and 0 bases at J, with 5 bases between the two ends. To note about this clone: The antigen remains undetermined.

Assay: immunoSEQ multiplex PCR; the TCRdb copy retains only in-frame clones and omits some. Altogether roughly 21,000 clones are present, roughly 73% being singletons, with the ten largest covering 7.5% to 10%. The sequence came from a human donor with melanoma. The chain uses TRBV4-2 and TRBJ1-1; D gene uncertain. As DNA, the CDR3 is TGTGCCAGCAGCCAAGATTTAATGAACACTGAAGCTTTCTTT. It yields the protein CASSQDLMNTEAFF.